This is a list of T cell receptor beta chains from one sample in a study of blood T cell repertoires in COVID-19. Measured with immunoSEQ multiplex PCR; TCRdb has only the in-frame clones, and not every one. This table holds tens of thousands of clones, nearly 80% found once. The sequencing input was peripheral blood. These receptors all come from a human donor in a cohort sampled during active COVID-19. Each CDR3 is given with its conserved first and last residue. A D gene is named only where the DNA matches it firmly. Not every row has a clone size; where given, it reads once, few, many or a size class.

v_call	j_call	d_call	clone_size	cdr3_nt	cdr3_aa
TRBV7-2	TRBJ1-1	.	few	TGTGCCAGCAGCATAACCGGGACAAGGGGGACTGAAGCTTTCTTT	CASSITGTRGTEAFF
TRBV7-2	TRBJ2-5	TRBD2	.	TGTGCCAGCAGCTTAAGTGGACTAGCGGGGGGGAAAGAGACCCAGTACTTC	CASSLSGLAGGKETQYF
TRBV4-2	TRBJ1-1	.	.	TGTGCCAGCAGCCAAGTAGGTCGAGGGAGAGGGTACACTGAAGCTTTCTTT	CASSQVGRGRGYTEAFF
TRBV2	TRBJ2-3	TRBD1	.	TGTGCCAGCGGGACAGCCACAAGTGCGCAGTATTTT	CASGTATSAQYF
TRBV5-1	TRBJ1-1	TRBD1	.	TGCGCCAGCAGCTTGATCGTAACAGGGGGCTTGACTGAAGCTTTCTTT	CASSLIVTGGLTEAFF
TRBV19	TRBJ2-6	.	.	TGTGCCAGTAGTCTCCGAGGAGGGTCTGGGGCCAACGTCCTGACTTTC	CASSLRGGSGANVLTF
TRBV7-6	TRBJ2-7	TRBD1	.	TGTGCCAGCAGCTTAGGGGGGGGACAGGGTTACGAGCAGTACTTC	CASSLGGGQGYEQYF
TRBV5-4	TRBJ2-2	TRBD2	.	TGTGCCAGCAGCTTGGGAGGATACAGCGGGAGTACCGGGGAGCTGTTTTTT	CASSLGGYSGSTGELFF
TRBV5-6	TRBJ2-7	.	medium-sized	TGTGCCAGCAGCTTGAGAGTCTACGAGCAGTACTTC	CASSLRVYEQYF
TRBV28	TRBJ2-7	TRBD2	once	TGTGCCAGCAGCATCCAAGCGGGGGGTTCCTACGAGCAGTACTTC	CASSIQAGGSYEQYF
TRBV7-9	TRBJ1-2	TRBD1	.	TGTGCCAGCAGCTACTTAAACACAGGGGGCCTCGGCTACACCTTC	CASSYLNTGGLGYTF
TRBV7-3	TRBJ1-1	.	.	TGTGCCAGCAGCCGAGGCCTCTTT	CASSRGLF
TRBV19	TRBJ2-3	.	.	TGTGCCAGTAGTATAGTCCCTCCCGGGAGCCGAGGAGATACGCAGTATTTT	CASSIVPPGSRGDTQYF
TRBV5-6	TRBJ1-4	TRBD1	.	TGTGCCAGCGGCCGACAGGGAAGTAATGAAAAACTGTTTTTT	CASGRQGSNEKLFF
TRBV19	TRBJ2-5	TRBD2	once	TGTGCCAGTAGTAAAGGACTAGCGGGGGGATTGGAGACCCAGTACTTC	CASSKGLAGGLETQYF
TRBV25-1	TRBJ2-2	TRBD1	.	TGTGCCAGCAGTGAGCTCGGGACAGCGAACACCGGGGAGCTGTTTTTT	CASSELGTANTGELFF
TRBV18	TRBJ1-1	TRBD1	.	TGTGCCAGCTCACCACTGGCAGGGGGATGGAACACTGAAGCTTTCTTT	CASSPLAGGWNTEAFF
TRBV4-2	TRBJ2-7	.	.	TGTGCCAGCAGCCAAGGTAGAGGGACCTACGAGCAGTACTTC	CASSQGRGTYEQYF
TRBV24-1	TRBJ1-3	.	.	TGTGCCACCAGTTATAGAGGGTTATGGTCTGGAAACACCATATATTTT	CATSYRGLWSGNTIYF
TRBV7-3	TRBJ2-7	.	.	TGTGCCAGCAGCTTAAACGCAGGCTACGAGCAGTACTTC	CASSLNAGYEQYF
TRBV30	TRBJ1-2	.	.	TGTGCCTGGAGTGAGACACCCACTAACTATGGCTACACCTTC	CAWSETPTNYGYTF
TRBV28	TRBJ2-7	TRBD1	.	TGTGCCAGTAACGGGGCAGGGGGCCCCTCCAATACCTACGAGCAGTACTTC	CASNGAGGPSNTYEQYF
TRBV30	TRBJ1-6	.	.	TGTGCCTGGACCCCAAGCGCGGTGAATAATTCACCCCTCCACTTT	CAWTPSAVNNSPLHF
TRBV11-2	TRBJ2-1	TRBD2	once	TGTGCCAGCAGCCCTCGACTAGCGGGAGAGTACAATGAGCAGTTCTTC	CASSPRLAGEYNEQFF
TRBV3-1/TRBV3-2	TRBJ1-4	TRBD1	.	TGTGCCAGCACCCCAGGGGGCGGGGTAGGGGAAAAACTGTTTTTT	CASTPGGGVGEKLFF